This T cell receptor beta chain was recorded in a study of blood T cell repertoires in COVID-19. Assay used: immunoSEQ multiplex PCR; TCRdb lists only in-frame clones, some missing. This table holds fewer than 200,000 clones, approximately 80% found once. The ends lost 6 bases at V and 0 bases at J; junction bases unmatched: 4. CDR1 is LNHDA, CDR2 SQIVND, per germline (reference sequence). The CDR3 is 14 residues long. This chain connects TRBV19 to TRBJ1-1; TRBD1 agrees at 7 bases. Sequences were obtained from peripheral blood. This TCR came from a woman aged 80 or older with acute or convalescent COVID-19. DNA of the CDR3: TGTGCCAGTAGGAAGGGGGCTTTGAACACTGAAGCTTTCTTT. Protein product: CASRKGALNTEAFF.